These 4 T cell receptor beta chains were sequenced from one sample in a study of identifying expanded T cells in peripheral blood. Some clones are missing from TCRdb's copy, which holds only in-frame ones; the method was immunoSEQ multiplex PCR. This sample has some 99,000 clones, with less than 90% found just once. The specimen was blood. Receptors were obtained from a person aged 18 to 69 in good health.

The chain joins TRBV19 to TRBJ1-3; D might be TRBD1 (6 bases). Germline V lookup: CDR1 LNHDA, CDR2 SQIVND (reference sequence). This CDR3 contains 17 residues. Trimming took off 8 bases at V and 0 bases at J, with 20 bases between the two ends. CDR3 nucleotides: TGTGCCAGTGGCCGTCCCGGGGGCTCTCACTCTGGAAACACCATATATTTT. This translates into CASGRPGGSHSGNTIYF.

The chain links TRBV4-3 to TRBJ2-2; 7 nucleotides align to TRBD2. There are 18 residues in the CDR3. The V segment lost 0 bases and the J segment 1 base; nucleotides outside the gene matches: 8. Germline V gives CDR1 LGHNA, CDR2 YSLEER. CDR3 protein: CASSQDRASGKNTGELFF. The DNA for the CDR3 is TGCGCCAGCAGCCAAGATCGAGCCAGCGGGAAGAACACCGGGGAGCTGTTTTTT.

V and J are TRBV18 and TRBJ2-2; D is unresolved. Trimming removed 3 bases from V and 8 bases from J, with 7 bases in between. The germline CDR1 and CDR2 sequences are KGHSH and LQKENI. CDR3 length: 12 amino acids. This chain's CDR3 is CASSPSRGELFF. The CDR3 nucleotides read TGTGCCAGCTCACCTTCGAGGGGGGAGCTGTTTTTT.

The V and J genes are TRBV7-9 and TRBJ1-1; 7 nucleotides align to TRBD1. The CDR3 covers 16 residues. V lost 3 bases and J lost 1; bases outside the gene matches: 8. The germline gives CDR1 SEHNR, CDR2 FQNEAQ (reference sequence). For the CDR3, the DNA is TGTGCCAGCAGCTTGGGGACAGCACAAGCGAACACTGAAGCTTTCTTT. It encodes CASSLGTAQANTEAFF.